This T cell receptor beta chain was retrieved from a study of blood T cell repertoires in COVID-19. Study-level background: Samples taken during acute and convalescent COVID-19 were collected in the United States, Italy and Spain.

Enrolled through a virtual design, the participants were between roughly 18 and 90 years of age and came from under 30 US areas. This clone was seen only a few times. CDR3 length: 17 residues. V lost 0 bases to trimming and J lost 4 bases; unmatched junction nucleotides: 9. The V gene's germline CDR1 is LGHNA and CDR2 YNFKEQ. As handled by the study authors: Reference gene primers were amplified, and this amplification served to estimate nucleated cell counts. The data were produced by immunoSEQ multiplex PCR, yet TCRdb's version contains in-frame clones alone and is incomplete. Clone size and the V and J calls come from that table; the DNA yielded D and trimming. The table records a few hundred thousand clones, 65% to 90% of them present only once.

This TCR derives from a middle-aged woman with acute COVID-19. The chain uses TRBV4-2 and TRBJ2-3; TRBD2 matches at 8 bases. Sequencing was done on a sample of PBMCs or T cells enriched from blood (not recorded which). The CDR3 region is CASSQDGAGGRADTQYF. The CDR3 bases are TGTGCCAGCAGCCAAGATGGGGCGGGGGGAAGAGCAGATACGCAGTATTTT.